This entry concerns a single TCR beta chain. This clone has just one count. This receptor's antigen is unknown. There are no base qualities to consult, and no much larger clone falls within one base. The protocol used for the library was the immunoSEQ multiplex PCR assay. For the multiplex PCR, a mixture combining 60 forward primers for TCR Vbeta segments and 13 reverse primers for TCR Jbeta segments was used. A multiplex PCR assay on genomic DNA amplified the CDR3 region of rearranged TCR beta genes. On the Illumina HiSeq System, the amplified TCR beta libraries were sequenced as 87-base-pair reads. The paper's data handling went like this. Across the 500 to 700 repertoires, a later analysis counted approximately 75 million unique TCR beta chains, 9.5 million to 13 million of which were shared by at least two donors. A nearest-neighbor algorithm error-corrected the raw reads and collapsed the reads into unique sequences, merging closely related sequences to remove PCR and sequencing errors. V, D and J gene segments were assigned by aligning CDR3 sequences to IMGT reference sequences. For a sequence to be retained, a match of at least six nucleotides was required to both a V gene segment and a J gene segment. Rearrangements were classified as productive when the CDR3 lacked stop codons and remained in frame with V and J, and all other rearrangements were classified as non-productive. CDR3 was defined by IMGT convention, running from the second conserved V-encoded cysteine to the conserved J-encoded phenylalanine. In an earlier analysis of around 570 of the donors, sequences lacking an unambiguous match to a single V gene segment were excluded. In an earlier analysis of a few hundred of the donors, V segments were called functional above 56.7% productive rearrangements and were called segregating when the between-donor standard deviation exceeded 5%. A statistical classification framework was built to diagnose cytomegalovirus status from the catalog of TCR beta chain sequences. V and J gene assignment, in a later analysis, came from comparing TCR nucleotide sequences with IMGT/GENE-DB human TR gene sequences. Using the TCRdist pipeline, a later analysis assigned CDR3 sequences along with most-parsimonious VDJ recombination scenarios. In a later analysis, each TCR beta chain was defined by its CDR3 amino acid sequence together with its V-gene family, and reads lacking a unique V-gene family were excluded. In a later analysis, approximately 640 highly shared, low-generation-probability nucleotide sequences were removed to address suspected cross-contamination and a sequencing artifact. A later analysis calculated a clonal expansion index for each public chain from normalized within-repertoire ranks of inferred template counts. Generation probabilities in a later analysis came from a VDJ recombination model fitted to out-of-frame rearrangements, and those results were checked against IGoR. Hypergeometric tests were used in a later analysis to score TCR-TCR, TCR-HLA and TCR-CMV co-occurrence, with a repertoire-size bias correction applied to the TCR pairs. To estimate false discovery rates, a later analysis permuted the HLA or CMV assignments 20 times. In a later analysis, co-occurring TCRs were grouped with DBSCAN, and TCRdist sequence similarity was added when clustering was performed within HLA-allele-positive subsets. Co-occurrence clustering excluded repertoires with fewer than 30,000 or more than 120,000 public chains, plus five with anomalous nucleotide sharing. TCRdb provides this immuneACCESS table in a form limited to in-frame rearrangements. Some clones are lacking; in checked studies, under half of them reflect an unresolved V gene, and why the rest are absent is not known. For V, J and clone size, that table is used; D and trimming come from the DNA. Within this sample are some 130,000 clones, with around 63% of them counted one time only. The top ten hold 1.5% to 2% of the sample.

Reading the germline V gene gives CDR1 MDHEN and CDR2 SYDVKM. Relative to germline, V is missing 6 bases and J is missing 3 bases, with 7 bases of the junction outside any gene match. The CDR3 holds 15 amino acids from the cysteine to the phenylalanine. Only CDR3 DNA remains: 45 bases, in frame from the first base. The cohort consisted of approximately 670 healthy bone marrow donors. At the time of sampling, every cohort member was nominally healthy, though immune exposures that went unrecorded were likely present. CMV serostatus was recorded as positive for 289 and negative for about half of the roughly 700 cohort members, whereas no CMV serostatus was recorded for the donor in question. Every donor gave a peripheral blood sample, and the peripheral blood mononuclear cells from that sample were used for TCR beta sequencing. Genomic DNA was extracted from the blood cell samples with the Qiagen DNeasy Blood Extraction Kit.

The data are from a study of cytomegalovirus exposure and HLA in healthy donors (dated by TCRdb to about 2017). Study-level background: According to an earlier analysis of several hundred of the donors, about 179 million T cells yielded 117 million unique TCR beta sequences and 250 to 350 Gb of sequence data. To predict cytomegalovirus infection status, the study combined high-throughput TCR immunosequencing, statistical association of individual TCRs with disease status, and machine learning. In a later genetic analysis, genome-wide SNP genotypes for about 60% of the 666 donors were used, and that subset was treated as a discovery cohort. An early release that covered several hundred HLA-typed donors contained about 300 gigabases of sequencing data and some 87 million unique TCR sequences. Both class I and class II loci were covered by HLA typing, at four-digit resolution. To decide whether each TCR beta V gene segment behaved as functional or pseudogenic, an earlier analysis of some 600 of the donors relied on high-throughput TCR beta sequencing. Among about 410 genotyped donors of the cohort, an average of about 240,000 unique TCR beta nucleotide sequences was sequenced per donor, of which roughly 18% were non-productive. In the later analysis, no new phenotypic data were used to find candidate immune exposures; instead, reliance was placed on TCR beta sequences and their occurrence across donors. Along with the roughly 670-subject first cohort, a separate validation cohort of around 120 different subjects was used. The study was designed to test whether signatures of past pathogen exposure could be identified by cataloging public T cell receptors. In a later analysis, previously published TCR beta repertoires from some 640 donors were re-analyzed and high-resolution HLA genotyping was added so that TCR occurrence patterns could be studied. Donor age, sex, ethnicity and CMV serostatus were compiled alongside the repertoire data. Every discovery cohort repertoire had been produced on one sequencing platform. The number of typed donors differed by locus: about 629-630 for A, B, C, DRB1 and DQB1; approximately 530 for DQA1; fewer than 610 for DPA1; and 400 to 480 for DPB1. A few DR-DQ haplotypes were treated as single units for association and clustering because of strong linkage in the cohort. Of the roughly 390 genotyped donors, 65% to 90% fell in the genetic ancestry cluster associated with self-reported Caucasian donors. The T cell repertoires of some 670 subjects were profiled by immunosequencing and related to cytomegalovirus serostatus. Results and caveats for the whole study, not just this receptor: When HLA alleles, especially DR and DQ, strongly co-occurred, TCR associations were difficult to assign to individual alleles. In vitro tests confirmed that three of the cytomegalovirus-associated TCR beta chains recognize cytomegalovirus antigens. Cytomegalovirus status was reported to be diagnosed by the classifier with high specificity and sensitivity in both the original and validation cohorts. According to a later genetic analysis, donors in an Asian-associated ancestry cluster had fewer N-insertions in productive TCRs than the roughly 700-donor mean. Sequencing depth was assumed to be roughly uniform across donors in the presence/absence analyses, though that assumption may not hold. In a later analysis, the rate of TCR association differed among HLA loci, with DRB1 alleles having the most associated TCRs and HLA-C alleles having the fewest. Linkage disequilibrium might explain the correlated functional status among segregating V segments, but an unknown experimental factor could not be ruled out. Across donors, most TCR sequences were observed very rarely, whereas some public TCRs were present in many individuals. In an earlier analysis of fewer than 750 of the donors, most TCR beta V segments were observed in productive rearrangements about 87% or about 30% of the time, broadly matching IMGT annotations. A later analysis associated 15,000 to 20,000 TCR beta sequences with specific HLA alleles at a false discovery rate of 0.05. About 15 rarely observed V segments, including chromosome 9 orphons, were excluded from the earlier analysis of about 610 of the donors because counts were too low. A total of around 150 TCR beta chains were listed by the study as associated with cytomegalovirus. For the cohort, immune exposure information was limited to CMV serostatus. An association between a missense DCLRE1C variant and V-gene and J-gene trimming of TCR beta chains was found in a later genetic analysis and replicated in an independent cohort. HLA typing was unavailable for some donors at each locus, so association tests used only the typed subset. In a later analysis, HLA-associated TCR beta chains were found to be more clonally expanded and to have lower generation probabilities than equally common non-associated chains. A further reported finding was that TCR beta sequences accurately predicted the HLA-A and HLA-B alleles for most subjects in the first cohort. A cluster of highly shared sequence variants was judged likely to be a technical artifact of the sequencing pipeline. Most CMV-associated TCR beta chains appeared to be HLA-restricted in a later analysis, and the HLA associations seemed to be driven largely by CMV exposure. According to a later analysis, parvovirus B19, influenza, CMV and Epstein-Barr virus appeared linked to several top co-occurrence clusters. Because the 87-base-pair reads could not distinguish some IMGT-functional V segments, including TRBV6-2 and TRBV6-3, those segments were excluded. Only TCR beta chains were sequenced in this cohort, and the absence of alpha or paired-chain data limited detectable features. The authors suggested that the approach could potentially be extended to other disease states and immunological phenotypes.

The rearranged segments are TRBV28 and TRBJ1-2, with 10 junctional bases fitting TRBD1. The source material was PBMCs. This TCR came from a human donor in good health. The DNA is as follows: TGTGCCAGCAGCGCAGCCGGGACAGGGGACTATGGCTACACCTTC. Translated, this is CASSAAGTGDYGYTF.